These 23 T cell receptor beta chains came from one sample sequenced in a study of shared clonotypes between healthy human individuals. Using immunoSEQ multiplex PCR, the repertoire was profiled, and TCRdb retains in-frame clones only, with some absent. The table records about 2 million clones, about 94% of them present only once. CD45RO-negative CD8 cells positively selected for CCR7 made up the naive population, which excluded terminally differentiated effector memory CD45RA+ cells. Material for sequencing was naive CD8+ T cells sorted from blood. These TCRs come from a young man in good health.

This chain uses TRBV7-2 with TRBJ1-3; D perhaps matches TRBD1 (5 bases). Germline CDR1 is SGHTA and CDR2 is FQGNSA. The V end lost 3 bases, the J end lost 2 bases, and 17 bases lay between the germline ends. This CDR3 contains 17 residues. In DNA, the CDR3 is TGTGCCAGCAGCTTTCAGGGAAGAATCTCGGCTGGAAACACCATATATTTT. This codes for CASSFQGRISAGNTIYF.

The rearrangement uses TRBV29-1 and TRBJ2-7; D gene ambiguous. The length of the CDR3 is 12 residues. Trimming removed 1 base from V and 3 bases from J, with 7 bases in between. CDR1 and CDR2 from the germline V gene are SQVTM and ANQGSEA. The CDR3 is CSVEAWGYEQYF. The CDR3 DNA reads as TGCAGCGTTGAAGCATGGGGCTACGAGCAGTACTTC.

About this clone itself: Other DNA sequences in the same sample also yield this CDR3. V is TRBV4-1 and J is TRBJ1-1; D ambiguous. Per the germline V gene, CDR1 is MGHRA and CDR2 is YSYEKL. The V and J ends lost 3 bases and 1 base respectively, with 6 bases between them. This CDR3 contains 13 residues. The CDR3 nucleotides are TGCGCCAGCAGCCATACAACGAACACTGAAGCTTTCTTT. It translates to CASSHTTNTEAFF.

This sequence joins TRBV4-1 and TRBJ2-5; D is unresolved. The CDR3 spans 14 residues. Trimming removed 5 bases from V and 3 bases from J, with 13 bases in between. Germline V gene sequence: CDR1 MGHRA, CDR2 YSYEKL. The DNA of the CDR3 is TGCGCCAGCAGCAACCTAGAGACTGAAGAGACCCAGTACTTC. Protein product: CASSNLETEETQYF.

This rearrangement joins TRBV5-1 to TRBJ2-3, with TRBD1 identical over 7 bases. This CDR3 region has 15 residues. Trimming cost V 5 bases and J 0 bases; bases outside gene matches: 6. CDR1 SGHRS and CDR2 YFSETQ come from the germline V gene. The chain's CDR3 is CASSYPGQSTDTQYF. In DNA form, the CDR3 reads TGCGCCAGCAGTTACCCGGGACAGAGCACAGATACGCAGTATTTT.

This CDR3 reads CSVEDLPRSPSTDTQYF. The CDR3 DNA reads as TGCAGCGTTGAAGATCTTCCGCGCAGCCCTAGCACAGATACGCAGTATTTT. This sequence joins TRBV29-1 and TRBJ2-3, with unresolved D. The ends were cut back, 0 bases at V and 0 bases at J, with 16 bases in the middle. This CDR3 spans 17 amino acids. Germline V lookup: CDR1 SQVTM, CDR2 ANQGSEA.

As for this clone: Relative to the germline gene, one junction end is altered; a read error may explain this. The chain combines TRBV19 with TRBJ1-2; a possible D gene is TRBD1 (5 bases). Germline V gene sequence: CDR1 LNHDA, CDR2 SQIVND (reference sequence). This CDR3 is 13 amino acids long. CDR3 coding DNA: TGTGCCAGTAGTATCGCGGCAGGGAATATCGAGGACTTC. Translating gives CASSIAAGNIEDF.

The V and J genes are TRBV29-1 and TRBJ2-7, with TRBD2 matching 7 bases. CDR1 is SQVTM and CDR2 is ANQGSEA in the germline V gene. CDR3 length equals 13 residues. V lost 7 bases, J lost 4 bases, and 10 bases stayed unmatched. CDR3 residues: CSAPSASGYEQYF. The CDR3 DNA is TGCAGCGCCCCCTCGGCTAGCGGATACGAGCAGTACTTC.

This clone was observed a single time. For the CDR3, the DNA is TGTGCCAGCAGTGATCCAGGCTATAGCAATCAGCCCCAGCATTTT. This codes for CASSDPGYSNQPQHF. The chain recombines TRBV6-1 with TRBJ1-5; unclear D gene. The V gene lost 3 bases and the J gene lost 0 bases, with 9 bases spanning the gap. The CDR3 spans 15 residues. CDR1 is MNHNS and CDR2 is SASEGT in the germline V gene.

The chain has TRBV7-9 and TRBJ1-4; D gene ambiguous. The CDR3 is 16 residues long. CDR1 and CDR2 (germline): SEHNR, FQNEAQ (reference sequence). V was cut by 4 bases and J by 0 bases, with 12 bases left in between. The CDR3 DNA reads as TGTGCCAGCAGCTCCTCGGAAAGTGCAACTAATGAAAAACTGTTTTTT. As protein: CASSSSESATNEKLFF.

The chain recombines TRBV27 with TRBJ2-3; D assignment may be TRBD1 or TRBD2 (5 bases each). The germline V gene has CDR1 MNHEY and CDR2 SMNVEV (reference sequence). This CDR3 spans 14 amino acids. The ends were cut back, 3 bases at V and 4 bases at J, with 11 bases in the middle. The CDR3 DNA is TGTGCCAGCAGTTTCGTGGGGACGGCAGATACGCAGTATTTT. It specifies CASSFVGTADTQYF.

The V gene is TRBV6-1, the J gene TRBJ2-7, with D uncertain. The V and J ends lost 3 bases and 3 bases respectively, with 9 bases between them. The CDR3 sequence is 13 residues long. Germline V gene sequence: CDR1 MNHNS, CDR2 SASEGT. The DNA of the CDR3 is TGTGCCAGCAGTGACTTCCTCGGCTACGAGCAGTACTTC. Amino acids: CASSDFLGYEQYF.

This rearrangement joins TRBV13 to TRBJ2-1; 7 bases agree with TRBD2. The CDR3 sequence is 17 residues long. Trimming removed 5 bases from V and 6 bases from J; junction bases left unmatched: 16. Looked up from germline, CDR1 is PRHDT and CDR2 is FYEKMQ (reference sequence). CDR3 residues: CASSPPVFGGRVNEQFF. The CDR3 coding sequence is TGTGCCAGCAGCCCGCCCGTGTTTGGCGGGAGAGTCAATGAGCAGTTCTTC.

The rearrangement joins TRBV5-6 to TRBJ2-1; D is perhaps TRBD2 (5 bases). Trimming pared 3 bases from V and 7 bases from J, leaving 8 bases between. CDR1 is SGHDT and CDR2 is YYEEEE in the germline V gene. The CDR3 has 12 amino acids. The CDR3 sequence: CASSWTSNEQFF. The CDR3 nucleotides read TGTGCCAGCAGCTGGACTTCAAATGAGCAGTTCTTC.

The chain recombines TRBV7-9 with TRBJ1-1, with D uncertain. The CDR3 consists of 11 residues. CDR1 and CDR2 from the germline V gene are SEHNR and FQNEAQ (reference sequence). V lost 5 bases, J lost 6 bases, and 7 bases lay in between. In DNA form, the CDR3 reads TGTGCCAGCAGCCCCGTGTCTGAAGCTTTCTTT. This encodes CASSPVSEAFF. Complete variable domain (other parts from reference TRBV7-9 and TRBJ1-1): DTGVSQNPRHKITKRGQNVTFRCDPISEHNRLYWYRQTLGQGPEFLTYFQNEAQLEKSRLLSDRFSAERPKGSFSTLEIQRTEQGDSAMYLCASSPVSEAFFGQGTRLTVV.

J is TRBJ2-6 and V is TRBV6-5; D not resolved. Germline V CDR1 and CDR2: MNHEY, SVGAGI. The length of the CDR3 is 15 residues. With 1 base removed from V and 0 bases from J, the gap between germline ends came to 4 bases. The CDR3 DNA reads as TGTGCCAGCAGTTACTTTGGCTCTGGGGCCAACGTCCTGACTTTC. Encoded protein: CASSYFGSGANVLTF.

This clone was detected once. The V call is TRBV13, the J call TRBJ2-7; TRBD1 matches at 7 bases. The CDR3 runs 14 residues. V trimming: 3 bases; J trimming: 2 bases; junction bases outside the gene matches: 4. CDR1 is PRHDT, CDR2 FYEKMQ, per germline (reference sequence). The DNA of the CDR3 is TGTGCCAGCAGCTTGGGACAGAACGCCTACGAGCAGTACTTC. Protein: CASSLGQNAYEQYF.

This clone was seen a single time. The V call is TRBV2, the J call TRBJ2-1; the D gene is possibly TRBD2 (7 bases). The CDR3 contains 15 residues. Looked up from germline, CDR1 is SNHLY and CDR2 is FYNNEI. The germline V and J ends were trimmed by 5 bases and 1 base, with 12 bases remaining between them. The CDR3 here is CASSPGGLSYNEQFF. For the CDR3, the DNA is TGTGCCAGCAGTCCCGGGGGGCTTTCCTACAATGAGCAGTTCTTC.

CDR3 in amino acids: CASSQVLLASAGELFF. In DNA form, the CDR3 reads TGCGCCAGCAGCCAAGTGTTGCTAGCTTCGGCCGGGGAGCTGTTTTTT. The chain recombines TRBV4-1 with TRBJ2-2; a possible D gene is TRBD2 (5 bases). The V and J ends lost 1 base and 6 bases respectively, with 15 bases between them. CDR3 length equals 16 residues. The germline V gene has CDR1 MGHRA and CDR2 YSYEKL.

A note on this clone: Other DNA sequences in the same sample also yield this CDR3. The DNA of the CDR3 is TGTGCCAGCAGCTTAGCCCCGGGCAGCACAGATACGCAGTATTTT. It codes for CASSLAPGSTDTQYF. The chain joins TRBV7-6 to TRBJ2-3; no definite D call. Germline loops: CDR1 SGHVS, CDR2 FNYEAQ. The germline V and J ends were trimmed by 0 bases and 0 bases, with 7 bases remaining between them. The CDR3 loop spans 15 amino acids.

This chain connects TRBV19 to TRBJ2-3; 8 bases map to TRBD1. The germline V gene encodes CDR1 LNHDA and CDR2 SQIVND (reference sequence). This CDR3 spans 15 amino acids. After removal of 3 bases from V and 1 base from J, the junction contained 3 bases not matched to a gene. The CDR3 bases are TGTGCCAGTAGTATTTTGACAGGGGGCACAGATACGCAGTATTTT. Amino acids: CASSILTGGTDTQYF.

The V call is TRBV21-1, the J call TRBJ2-3; the table's TRBD2 call for D was not verified on the DNA. TRBV21-1 is noted as a pseudogene. This CDR3 has 16 amino acids. The CDR3 DNA follows: TGTGCCAGCAGCTATGGAAAGCGGTTCGGTGCAGATACGCAGTATTTT. It yields the protein CASSYGKRFGADTQYF.

The chain is built from TRBV7-9 and TRBJ2-7; 10 bases line up with TRBD2. CDR1 and CDR2 (germline): SEHNR, FQNEAQ (reference sequence). CDR3 length: 13 residues. The V gene end was trimmed by 8 bases and the J gene end by 5 bases; junction bases not matched to a gene: 6. The CDR3 sequence is CASGLAGVNEQYF. CDR3 sequence (DNA): TGTGCCAGCGGGCTAGCGGGAGTGAACGAGCAGTACTTC.